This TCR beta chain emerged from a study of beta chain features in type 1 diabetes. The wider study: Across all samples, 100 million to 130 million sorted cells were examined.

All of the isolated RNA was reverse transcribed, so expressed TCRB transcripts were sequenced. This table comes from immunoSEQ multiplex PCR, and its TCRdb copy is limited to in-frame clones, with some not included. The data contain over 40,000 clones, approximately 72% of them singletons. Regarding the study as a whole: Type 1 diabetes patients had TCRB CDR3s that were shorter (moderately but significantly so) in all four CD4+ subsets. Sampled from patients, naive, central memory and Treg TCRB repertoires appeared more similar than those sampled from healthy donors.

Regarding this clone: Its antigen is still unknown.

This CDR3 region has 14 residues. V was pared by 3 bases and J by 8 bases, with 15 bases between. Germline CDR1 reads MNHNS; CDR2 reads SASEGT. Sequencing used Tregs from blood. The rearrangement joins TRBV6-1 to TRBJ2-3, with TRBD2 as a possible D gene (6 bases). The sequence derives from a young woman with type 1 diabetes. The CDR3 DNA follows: TGTGCCAGCAGTGAGATACACCGGAGGGCTACGCAGTATTTT. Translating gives CASSEIHRRATQYF.